The next 25 T cell receptor beta chains were all read from a single sample in a study of response to subunit inactivated influenza vaccine. TCRdb used MiXCR to reprocess the RT-PCR reads, holding one entry per CDR3 protein. The table lists approximately 530,000 distinct CDR3 sequences, 10% to 15% of them singletons, with around 14% in the top ten. The specimen was PBMCs from blood, collected 45 days after vaccination. All receptors derive from a middle-aged man who received an inactivated influenza vaccine.

The table lists this clonotype with a few counts. This chain joins TRBV4-3 and TRBJ1-1, with TRBD1 matching 9 bases. This CDR3 has 15 amino acids. Trimming cost V 3 bases and J 1 base; bases outside gene matches: 3. Germline V gives CDR1 LGHNA, CDR2 YSLEER. This CDR3 is CASSQGTGSNTEAFF. DNA for the CDR3: TGCGCCAGCAGCCAGGGGACAGGGTCGAACACTGAAGCTTTCTTT.

J is TRBJ2-4 and V is TRBV28; 15 nucleotides match TRBD2. J lost 7 bases, V lost 7 bases, and 20 bases had no gene match. The CDR3 extends over 20 amino acids. CDR1 and CDR2 from the germline V gene are MDHEN and SYDVKM. CDR3 nucleotides: TGTGCCAGCAAGCCAGAGATATGGACTAGCGGGGGGGCCAGTGTCAACATTCAGTACTTC. This sequence encodes CASKPEIWTSGGASVNIQYF. The full variable domain, completed using reference TRBV28 and TRBJ2-4, is DVKVTQSSRYLVKRTGEKVFLECVQDMDHENMFWYRQDPGLGLRLIYFSYDVKMKEKGDIPEGYSVSREKKERFSLILESASTNQTSMYLCASKPEIWTSGGASVNIQYFGAGTRLSVL.

V and J are TRBV12-3 or TRBV12-4 and TRBJ2-3; 12 bases align to TRBD2. The V gene end was trimmed by 4 bases and the J gene end by 10 bases; junction bases not matched to a gene: 6. The CDR3 is made up of 14 amino acids. The CDR3 region is CASSSPTSGGSQYF. The CDR3, as DNA: TGTGCCAGCAGTTCCCCGACTAGCGGGGGATCGCAGTATTTT.

The sample holds a few counts of this clonotype. This chain uses TRBV20-1 with TRBJ2-7; 8 bases agree with TRBD2. The junction had 8 bases not matched to a gene; V was cut back by 4 bases and J by 0 bases. Germline loops: CDR1 DFQATT, CDR2 SNEGSKA (reference sequence). CDR3 length: 15 amino acids. The CDR3 region is CSANRLAGASYEQYF. CDR3 in DNA: TGCAGTGCTAACCGCCTAGCGGGCGCCTCCTACGAGCAGTACTTC.

V is TRBV7-6 and J is TRBJ2-3, with D unresolved. This CDR3 is 15 amino acids long. CDR1 and CDR2 (germline): SGHVS, FNYEAQ. With 5 bases removed from V and 6 bases from J, the gap between germline ends came to 18 bases. DNA for the CDR3: TGTGCCAGCAGCCCCCTGGACCTAAAGGCGGATACGCAGTATTTT. Amino acids: CASSPLDLKADTQYF. The full variable domain, its missing parts supplied by reference TRBV7-6 and TRBJ2-3, is GAGVSQSPRYKVTKRGQDVALRCDPISGHVSLYWYRQALGQGPEFLTYFNYEAQQDKSGLPNDRFSAERPEGSISTLTIQRTEQRDSAMYRCASSPLDLKADTQYFGPGTRLTVL.

This clonotype was counted at least ten times. V and J are TRBV20-1 and TRBJ2-1, with D possibly matching TRBD2 (6 bases). Germline CDR1 reads DFQATT; CDR2 reads SNEGSKA (reference sequence). V lost 3 bases, J lost 2 bases, and 11 bases lay in between. This CDR3 comprises 14 residues. In nucleotides, the CDR3 is TGCAGTGCTAGTCGGTCGGGGGCCTACAATGAGCAGTTCTTC. Encoded protein: CSASRSGAYNEQFF.

This clonotype turned up a few times. The V and J genes are TRBV6-2 or TRBV6-3 and TRBJ1-3; no reliable D call. The V gene's germline CDR1 is MNHEY and CDR2 SVGEGT. The CDR3 runs 16 residues. Trimming pared 2 bases from V and 0 bases from J, leaving 11 bases between. CDR3: CASSYGAGSSGNTIYF. In DNA form, the CDR3 reads TGTGCCAGCAGTTACGGCGCGGGAAGCTCTGGAAACACCATATATTTT.

The CDR3 region is CASTGAGVDTGELFF. CDR3 DNA: TGTGCCAGCACCGGGGCGGGGGTAGACACCGGGGAGCTGTTTTTT. The gene calls are TRBV6-2 or TRBV6-3 and TRBJ2-2; 7 bases map to TRBD2. The CDR3 is 15 amino acids. The trim removed 7 bases at V and 3 bases at J, leaving 8 bases unmatched. Germline loops: CDR1 MNHEY, CDR2 SVGEGT.

This chain uses TRBV6-2 or TRBV6-3 with TRBJ1-5; D is unclear. The V end lost 7 bases, the J end lost 0 bases, and 13 bases lay between the germline ends. The CDR3 covers 15 residues. Germline V gene sequence: CDR1 MNHEY, CDR2 SVGEGT. Written as DNA, the CDR3 is TGTGCCAGCATTAAAGGTCGCTATAGCAATCAGCCCCAGCATTTT. It is translated as CASIKGRYSNQPQHF.

The rearrangement links TRBV4-1 to TRBJ1-6; 8 bases are shared with TRBD1. Trimming took 4 bases from V and 5 from J; bases not matched to a gene: 7. The length of the CDR3 is 16 residues. CDR1 is MGHRA and CDR2 is YSYEKL in the germline V gene. The CDR3 loop is CASSREDRVNNSPLHF. In nucleotides, the CDR3 is TGCGCCAGCAGCCGTGAGGACAGGGTAAATAATTCACCCCTCCACTTT.

The rearrangement joins TRBV20-1 to TRBJ1-4; TRBD1 aligns across 7 bases. CDR3 size: 14 residues. Germline-derived CDR1 and CDR2 are DFQATT and SNEGSKA (reference sequence). With V trimmed by 3 bases and J by 4 bases, 5 bases remained unmatched. CDR3 nucleotides: TGCAGTGCTAGTAGGGACAGACTTAATGAAAAACTGTTTTTT. As protein: CSASRDRLNEKLFF.

V is TRBV29-1 and J is TRBJ2-1, with 10 bases that match TRBD2. The CDR3 length is 15 residues. J lost 4 bases, V lost 7 bases, and 10 bases had no gene match. Germline V gene lookup returns CDR1 SQVTM and CDR2 ANQGSEA. The CDR3 DNA reads TGCAGCGGGGCTCAGCGGGAGGGCCTTTACAATGAGCAGTTCTTC. The encoded protein is CSGAQREGLYNEQFF.

The chain employs TRBV4-3 and TRBJ2-6, with TRBD1 matching over 12 bases. V trimming: 4 bases; J trimming: 2 bases; junction bases outside the gene matches: 3. The CDR3 is made up of 17 amino acids. Germline loops: CDR1 LGHNA, CDR2 YSLEER. The CDR3 bases are TGCGCCAGCAGCCCAAGGGACAGGGGGCCTGGGGCCAACGTCCTGACTTTC. As protein: CASSPRDRGPGANVLTF.

Written as DNA, the CDR3 is TGTGCCAGCAGCTGGAATTTTGGGACAGGGGGCCCCTACGAGCAGTACTTC. Its translation is CASSWNFGTGGPYEQYF. The rearrangement links TRBV11-2 to TRBJ2-7, with TRBD1 matching 12 bases. Germline CDR1 and CDR2: SGHAT and FQNNGV. Trimming cost V 4 bases and J 2 bases; bases outside gene matches: 9. The CDR3 runs to 17 residues.

The gene calls are TRBV7-8 and TRBJ1-1; D call uncertain. This CDR3 region has 14 residues. V was pared by 1 base and J by 4 bases, with 10 bases between. Germline lookup yields CDR1 SGHVS and CDR2 FQNEAQ. In nucleotides, the CDR3 is TGTGCCAGCAGCTTAGACACCGTGGCCACTGAAGCTTTCTTT. It encodes CASSLDTVATEAFF. The entire variable domain, with the rest obtained from reference TRBV7-8 and TRBJ1-1, is as follows: GAGVSQSPRYKVAKRGQDVALRCDPISGHVSLFWYQQALGQGPEFLTYFQNEAQLDKSGLPSDRFFAERPEGSVSTLKIQRTQQEDSAVYLCASSLDTVATEAFFGQGTRLTVV.

The gene calls are TRBV20-1 and TRBJ2-3; 10 nucleotides line up with TRBD2. Trimming removed 6 bases from V and 1 base from J; junction bases left unmatched: 7. This CDR3 contains 15 residues. Germline lookup yields CDR1 DFQATT and CDR2 SNEGSKA (reference sequence). The CDR3 reads CSALESGRGTDTQYF. For the CDR3, the DNA is TGCAGTGCCCTGGAAAGCGGGAGGGGCACAGATACGCAGTATTTT.

This clonotype was picked up many times. J is TRBJ2-2 and V is TRBV20-1; 15 bases agree with TRBD2. CDR3 length: 16 amino acids. Germline V gene sequence: CDR1 DFQATT, CDR2 SNEGSKA (reference sequence). V shed 6 bases, J shed 7 bases, and the junction held 9 bases outside the gene matches. The CDR3 loop reads CSAGTSGRNLGGELFF. In nucleotides, the CDR3 is TGCAGTGCAGGGACTAGCGGGAGGAATTTGGGCGGGGAGCTGTTTTTT.

This clonotype has only a few counts. J is TRBJ2-7 and V is TRBV6-2 or TRBV6-3, with 9 bases that match TRBD1. Germline lookup yields CDR1 MNHEY and CDR2 SVGEGT. This CDR3 contains 14 residues. The V gene end was trimmed by 2 bases and the J gene end by 3 bases; junction bases not matched to a gene: 2. The CDR3 DNA sequence: TGTGCCAGCAGTTACCTGGGACAGGGCTACGAGCAGTACTTC. It codes for CASSYLGQGYEQYF.

This clonotype has a handful of counts. The chain recombines TRBV3-1 with TRBJ1-2, with D hard to call. V lost 1 base and J lost 8, with 17 bases in between. This CDR3 has 15 amino acids. Germline values: CDR1 LGHDT, CDR2 YNNKEL (reference sequence). Written as DNA, the CDR3 is TGTGCCAGCAGCCAAGTCCGGACTGCGGGAGGAGGCTACACCTTC. Protein product: CASSQVRTAGGGYTF.

This clonotype showed up many times. In DNA form, the CDR3 reads TGTGCCAGCAGTTTAAGGCAGGGGGCTGAAGCTTTCTTT. It codes for CASSLRQGAEAFF. V and J are TRBV12-3 or TRBV12-4 and TRBJ1-1; 7 nucleotides agree with TRBD1. The CDR3 has 13 amino acids. The J segment lost 6 bases and the V segment lost 2 bases, leaving 3 bases of the junction unmatched.

The V gene is TRBV20-1, the J gene TRBJ2-6; either TRBD1 or TRBD2 may supply D (5 bases each). The V gene's germline CDR1 is DFQATT and CDR2 SNEGSKA (reference sequence). V was trimmed by 3 bases and J by 4 bases, leaving 10 bases between them. The CDR3 has 14 amino acids. The CDR3 DNA follows: TGCAGTGCTAGGATCGGGGCGGGGGCCAACGTCCTGACTTTC. Translation gives CSARIGAGANVLTF.

In its sample, this clonotype was seen a few times. The chain is built from TRBV29-1 and TRBJ2-2; 10 positions agree with TRBD2. With 6 bases clipped from V and 4 bases from J, the junction kept 8 bases outside the gene matches. This CDR3 comprises 15 residues. CDR1 SQVTM and CDR2 ANQGSEA come from the germline V gene. This chain's CDR3 is CSVAGTSAGTGELFF. For the CDR3, the DNA is TGCAGCGTAGCCGGGACTAGCGCGGGCACCGGGGAGCTGTTTTTT.

The table lists this clonotype with a few counts. This chain links TRBV6-1 with TRBJ2-2, with 9 bases that match TRBD2. CDR1 and CDR2 from the germline V gene are MNHNS and SASEGT. The CDR3 has 15 residues. The ends lost 6 bases at V and 6 bases at J; junction bases unmatched: 8. The CDR3 reads CASSAGGRVPGELFF. CDR3 in DNA: TGTGCCAGCAGCGCGGGCGGGAGGGTCCCCGGGGAGCTGTTTTTT.

The rearrangement joins TRBV29-1 to TRBJ2-3; the D gene is possibly TRBD2 (6 bases). V dropped 7 bases and J dropped 5 bases, with 10 bases sitting between them. Germline V gives CDR1 SQVTM, CDR2 ANQGSEA. The CDR3 totals 11 residues. CDR3: CSASAGDTQYF. CDR3 coding DNA: TGCAGCGCCTCAGCGGGAGATACGCAGTATTTT.

In this sample, this clonotype turned up a few times. The CDR3 reads CASSSPTGEARWTEAFF. The CDR3, as DNA: TGTGCCAGCAGTTCCCCGACAGGGGAAGCGAGGTGGACTGAAGCTTTCTTT. This chain uses TRBV6-5 with TRBJ1-1, with 8 bases lining up with TRBD1. Germline lookup yields CDR1 MNHEY and CDR2 SVGAGI. The ends lost 4 bases at V and 5 bases at J; junction bases unmatched: 15. This CDR3 contains 17 residues.